The rows below give T cell receptor beta chains drawn from one sample of a study of blood T cells in healthy people across ages. TCRdb recomputed calls from the 5' RACE reads with MiXCR, one row per CDR3 protein. The sample holds over a million distinct CDR3 sequences; 40% to 45% are singletons and the top ten take about 4.1%. The sample comprised blood. The receptors derive from a woman aged 18-30 years in good health. Each CDR3 is given with its conserved first and last residue. A D gene is named only where the DNA matches it firmly. Clone size is not always given. Where it is, it says once, few, many or a class for expanded clones.

V gene	J gene	clone size	D gene	CDR3 protein	CDR3 DNA
TRBV12-3/TRBV12-4	TRBJ2-1	few	-	CASTRNEQFF	TGTGCCAGCACCCGCAATGAGCAGTTCTTC
TRBV4-3	TRBJ2-5	-	-	CASSQGRNPQETQYF	TGCGCCAGCAGCCAAGGCAGAAACCCCCAAGAGACCCAGTACTTC
TRBV12-3/TRBV12-4	TRBJ1-4	-	-	CASSPRAFNERLFF	TGTGCCAGCAGTCCCCGGGCTTTTAATGAAAGACTGTTTTTT
TRBV27	TRBJ2-6	-	-	CASSLLYSSGANVLTF	TGTGCCAGCAGTTTACTTTACAGCTCTGGGGCCAACGTCCTGACTTTC
TRBV13	TRBJ2-2	-	-	CASSLGGQLHTGELFF	TGTGCCAGCAGCTTAGGGGGACAATTACACACCGGGGAGCTGTTTTTT
TRBV6-2/TRBV6-3	TRBJ2-1	-	-	CASSYSLAAYNEQFF	TGTGCCAGCAGTTACTCGCTTGCGGCTTACAATGAGCAGTTCTTC
TRBV5-1	TRBJ1-1	-	-	CASSHREKTEAFF	TGCGCCAGCAGCCACAGGGAAAAGACTGAAGCTTTCTTT
TRBV20-1	TRBJ1-1	many	TRBD1	CSARDVGTDYTEAFF	TGCAGTGCTAGAGATGTAGGGACAGACTACACTGAAGCTTTCTTT
TRBV20-1	TRBJ2-1	-	-	CSARAARDEQFF	TGCAGTGCTAGAGCTGCGCGCGATGAGCAGTTCTTC
TRBV14	TRBJ1-2	-	-	CASSPPGAGASNYGYTF	TGTGCCAGCAGCCCTCCGGGGGCAGGAGCGTCTAACTATGGCTACACCTTC